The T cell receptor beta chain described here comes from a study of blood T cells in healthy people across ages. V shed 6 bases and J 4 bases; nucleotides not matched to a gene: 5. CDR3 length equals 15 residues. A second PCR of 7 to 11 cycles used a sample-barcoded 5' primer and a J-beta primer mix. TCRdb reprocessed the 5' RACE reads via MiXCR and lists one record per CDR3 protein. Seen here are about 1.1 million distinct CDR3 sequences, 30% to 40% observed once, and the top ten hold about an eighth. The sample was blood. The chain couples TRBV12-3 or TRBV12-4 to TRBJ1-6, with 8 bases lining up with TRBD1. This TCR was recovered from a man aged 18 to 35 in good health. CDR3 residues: CASRTGTGYNSPLHF. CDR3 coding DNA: TGTGCCAGCAGGACGGGGACAGGTTATAATTCACCCCTCCACTTT.